This T cell receptor beta chain emerged from a study of ipilimumab plus nivolumab after autologous stem cell transplantation. TCRdb's table, derived via immunoSEQ multiplex PCR, lists solely in-frame clones and lacks some. The sample lists 15,000 or so clones; 70% to 90% were seen once. As to this clone: Its antigen is unknown.

Germline V gene lookup returns CDR1 MNHNS and CDR2 SASEGT. V was pared by 5 bases and J by 2 bases, with 9 bases between. This CDR3 has 13 residues. Study results and caveats: TCR repertoire, Treg phenotype and gut microbiota reportedly support more study of this approach.

Sequences were derived from PBMCs, sampled in a trial of ipilimumab plus nivolumab as post-transplant consolidation. The source is a male donor with diffuse large B-cell lymphoma. This chain links TRBV6-1 with TRBJ1-1; D unclear. The CDR3 loop is CASSRQYNTEAFF. In DNA form, the CDR3 reads TGTGCCAGCAGTAGGCAATATAACACTGAAGCTTTCTTT.